The source of this T cell receptor beta chain is a study of blood T cell repertoires in COVID-19 (TCRdb year 2020). Broadly, across the study: Samples covering the acute and convalescent phases of COVID-19 were provided by collaborators in the United States, Italy and Spain. The material from the prospective study consisted of cDNA or gDNA derived from T cells, B-cell-depleted T cells, or PBMCs. The dataset comprised deeply sampled blood TCRbeta repertoires from subjects exposed to, actively infected with, or recovered from COVID-19. The repertoires were released in a freely available public database meant as a resource for research on the immune response to SARS-CoV-2. The samples were drawn from two sources: the first 160 participants of the ongoing ImmuneRACE study, and some 1,300 subjects contributed by 6 global collaborators. Sample metadata almost always included a de-identified subject ID, COVID-19 status, age in years and sex. HLA class I and class II types, where available, came from metadata supplied by the sample provider rather than from assay-based typing.

Overall results and qualifications from the work: The quantity of clinical and demographic metadata differed by source and by participant and was supplied without curation.

With regard to this clone: Its antigen is currently not known. No quality values exist for individual bases; no much larger clone is one base distant.

TCRbeta CDR3 regions were amplified from genomic DNA by means of the immunoSEQ Assay, a bias-controlled multiplex PCR. The authors' pipeline ran thus. Within the assay, amplification of reference gene primers was used to estimate how many nucleated cells each sample contained. Sequence reads were collapsed and filtered to measure the absolute abundance of every unique TCRbeta CDR3 rearrangement. For each sample, productive Simpson clonality was calculated by taking the square root of Simpson's diversity index across productive rearrangements. As stored in TCRdb, this immuneACCESS dataset retains in-frame rearrangements with V and J assigned. A fraction of the clones does not appear; measured against another copy, unresolved V genes explain less than half of the discrepancy, and the remainder lacks a known reason. V, J and clone size are taken as reported in that table, and D and trimming were inferred from the DNA itself. A total of 300,000 to 400,000 clones appear in this sample, approximately 88% of them only once. The top ten constitute 1.5% to 2% of the sample.

At one collaborating source in Seattle, patients were enrolled during active infection and were followed longitudinally through the course of disease. Collaborating institutions collected whole blood in K2EDTA tubes following their own protocols. For TCRbeta analysis, collaborators shipped samples in one of three forms: frozen whole blood, isolated PBMCs, or DNA extracted from either of those sample types. The CDR3 numbers 12 residues from cysteine through phenylalanine. Left in the record is the CDR3 DNA by itself, 36 bases read in frame from the first base. V gives up 3 bases and J gives up 8 bases, and the segment between their germline ends measures 10 bases. The germline V gene yields MGHRA for CDR1 and YSYEKL for CDR2.

The source is a woman in her 30s with COVID-19, enrolled during active disease. The chain uses TRBV4-1 and TRBJ1-2; matching of 5 bases hints at TRBD1 as the D gene. Sequencing was performed on peripheral blood. Here is the DNA: TGCGCCAGCAGCCATGGCAGGGTCGGCTACACCTTC. This codes for CASSHGRVGYTF.